This entry concerns a single TCR beta chain. This clone was seen a handful of times. Its target antigen remains unknown. Base qualities were left out, and no much larger clone turns up one base away. Collaborating institutions collected whole blood in K2EDTA tubes following their own protocols. For TCRbeta analysis, collaborators shipped samples in one of three forms: frozen whole blood, isolated PBMCs, or DNA extracted from either of those sample types. The CDR3 sequence holds 15 residues, the cysteine and phenylalanine included. Only the CDR3 region is kept as DNA, spanning 45 bases read in frame from base 1. V is pruned by 2 bases and J by 0 bases, leaving 4 bases of the junction without a gene match. CDR1 is given as MGHRA and CDR2 as YSYEKL, both from the germline V gene. These data are taken from a study of blood T cell repertoires in COVID-19 (dated by TCRdb to between 2020 and 2021). In terms of the full investigation: Samples covering the acute and convalescent phases of COVID-19 were provided by collaborators in the United States, Italy and Spain. The prospective study material was composed of cDNA or gDNA derived from T cells, B-cell-depleted T cells, or PBMCs. Deeply sampled blood TCRbeta repertoires from subjects exposed to, actively infected with, or recovered from COVID-19 were included in the dataset. The repertoires were made available in a free public database intended to serve as a resource for research on the immune response to SARS-CoV-2. The samples were drawn from two sources: the first 160 participants of the ongoing ImmuneRACE study, and 1,000 to 1,500 subjects contributed by 6 global collaborators. The sample metadata nearly always contained a de-identified subject ID, COVID-19 status, age in years and sex. Where available, HLA class I and class II types were taken from metadata supplied by the sample provider and were not determined by assay-based typing.

TCRbeta CDR3 regions were amplified from genomic DNA using the immunoSEQ Assay, a bias-controlled multiplex PCR. Per the authors' processing: The number of nucleated cells in each sample was estimated by amplification of reference gene primers within the assay. Sequence reads were collapsed and filtered to measure the absolute abundance of every unique TCRbeta CDR3 rearrangement. For each sample, productive Simpson clonality was calculated as the square root of Simpson's diversity index over productive rearrangements. The table comes from immuneACCESS by way of TCRdb, which keeps in-frame sequences with V and J called. Part of the clones is missing from these tables; in studies checked, under half for an unresolved V gene and the rest for unknown reasons. The DNA was the basis for D and trimming; V, J and clone size are from that table. The sample table shows under 150,000 clones, and about four fifths are seen once. Of the sample, around 13% is held by the ten largest clones.

General conclusions and limits of the study: Clinical and demographic metadata were provided uncurated, with the amount varying by source and participant.

The chain is made from TRBV4-1 and TRBJ2-7; the central 7 bases match TRBD2. This sequence was found in a human donor in a cohort sampled during active COVID-19. The sequencing sample was made of peripheral blood. The CDR3 in this case is CASSQKRGDSYEQYF. The DNA sequence is given as TGCGCCAGCAGCCAAAAACGGGGGGACTCCTACGAGCAGTACTTC.